A selection of T cell receptor beta chains follows, all from one sample in a study of T cell responses to AZD1222 COVID-19 vaccine. Libraries were prepared by immunoSEQ multiplex PCR; TCRdb keeps only in-frame clonotypes and omits some of them. The data contain about 92,000 clones, around 90% of them singletons. The sequences come from peripheral blood, collected on day 0 of AZD1222 vaccination. The receptors were sampled from an adult in good health. CDR3s include the opening cysteine and the closing phenylalanine or tryptophan. The D gene is left open where the match is weak. Clone size is stated in some rows and not others, as once, few, many or a class when expanded.

V,J,size,D,DNA,CDR3
TRBV10-2,TRBJ1-6,-,TRBD1,TGCGCCAGCAGTACAGGGGGTGTAAATTCACCCCTCCACTTT,CASSTGGVNSPLHF
TRBV3-1/TRBV3-2,TRBJ2-7,-,-,TGTGCCAGCAGCCATTTCTCCTACGAGCAGTACTTC,CASSHFSYEQYF
TRBV5-1,TRBJ1-2,-,-,TGCGCCAGCAGCTTGGGACGCGGTCCGGGCGGGAACTATGGCTACACCTTC,CASSLGRGPGGNYGYTF
TRBV19,TRBJ1-5,-,-,TGTGCCAGTCGAAGTCAGGGGAGCAATCAGCCCCAGCATTTT,CASRSQGSNQPQHF
TRBV20-1,TRBJ2-1,-,TRBD2,TGCAGTGCTAGTCCAGTCCTAGCGGCCTCCTACAATGAGCAGTTCTTC,CSASPVLAASYNEQFF
TRBV9,TRBJ2-1,-,-,TGTGCCAGCAGCGTAGTTGGCAGGAGCTCCTACAATGAGCAGTTCTTC,CASSVVGRSSYNEQFF
TRBV6-5,TRBJ2-2,-,TRBD2,TGTGCCAGCAGTTACTCCAGCGGGGCGGACACCGGGGAGCTGTTTTTT,CASSYSSGADTGELFF
TRBV28,TRBJ1-2,-,TRBD1,TGTGCCAGCAGTTTCATACAGGGGGTTAGTGGCTACACCTTC,CASSFIQGVSGYTF
TRBV29-1,TRBJ1-2,once,TRBD1,TGCAGCGTCCTCCGGGACAGGGGGTTCTATGGCTACACCTTC,CSVLRDRGFYGYTF
TRBV21-1,TRBJ1-5,-,-,TGTGCCAGCAGCAAGATTCGGGGTCAGCCCCAGCATTTT,CASSKIRGQPQHF
TRBV9,TRBJ1-3,-,-,TGTGCCAGCAGCCCGACCGGCATCCGCTCTGGAAACACCATATATTTT,CASSPTGIRSGNTIYF
TRBV29-1,TRBJ2-5,-,-,TGCAGCGTTGAAATGGCGGGGGCAAGGGCGGCCGAGACCCAGTACTTC,CSVEMAGARAAETQYF
TRBV6-6,TRBJ1-5,few,-,TGTGCCAGCAGTTACTCCAGGCAGTTCAATCAGCCCCAGCATTTT,CASSYSRQFNQPQHF
TRBV18,TRBJ1-2,-,-,TGTGCCAGCTCCCGAACAGGGTCGGAGGGCGGCTACACCTTC,CASSRTGSEGGYTF
TRBV5-1,TRBJ2-1,-,TRBD2,TGCGCCAGCAGCTTGGAACTAGCGGGAGGGTACAATGAGCAGTTCTTC,CASSLELAGGYNEQFF
TRBV9,TRBJ2-1,-,TRBD1,TGTGCCAGCAGCGTAAGTGGGACAGTAGAGTACAATGAGCAGTTCTTC,CASSVSGTVEYNEQFF
TRBV11-3,TRBJ2-3,-,TRBD1,TGTGCCAGCAGCTCGGGACAGGGGGCCGGTACGCAGTATTTT,CASSSGQGAGTQYF
TRBV2,TRBJ1-3,-,TRBD1,TGTGCCAGCAGATCACAGGGGACTGGAAACACCATATATTTT,CASRSQGTGNTIYF
TRBV4-2,TRBJ2-3,-,TRBD2,TGTGCCAGCAGCCAAACCCTAGCGGACACAGATACGCAGTATTTT,CASSQTLADTDTQYF
TRBV7-2,TRBJ1-2,-,-,TGTGCCAGCAGCCAGTCCCTTGGACTGCTTAACTATGGCTACACCTTC,CASSQSLGLLNYGYTF
TRBV5-1,TRBJ1-2,-,TRBD1,TGCGCCAGCAGTCCGGGGACAGCTCTTTCTGTGTATGGCTACACCTTC,CASSPGTALSVYGYTF
TRBV5-6,TRBJ2-2,-,TRBD1,TGTGCCAGCAGCGCGGACAGGGGGACCACCGGGGAGCTGTTTTTT,CASSADRGTTGELFF
TRBV6-7,TRBJ1-2,-,-,TGTGCCAGCACCCCCGGGGCGGTCCATGGCTACACCTTC,CASTPGAVHGYTF
TRBV7-9,TRBJ1-4,-,-,TGTGCCAGCAGGGGAAACGGCTACTCTAATGAAAAACTGTTTTTT,CASRGNGYSNEKLFF
TRBV4-1,TRBJ2-7,-,-,TGCGCCAGCAGCCAAGATTATGAGCAGTACTTC,CASSQDYEQYF
TRBV29-1,TRBJ1-1,-,-,TGCAGCGTTGTTTCGGGGGGCGCTGGAGCTTTCTTT,CSVVSGGAGAFF
TRBV3-1/TRBV3-2,TRBJ1-6,-,TRBD1,TGTGCCAGCAGCCGGCTCGGGACAGCTCATCGACCACCCCTCCACTTT,CASSRLGTAHRPPLHF
TRBV7-3,TRBJ2-3,-,-,TGTGCCAGCAGCTTACCACCCACAGATACGCAGTATTTT,CASSLPPTDTQYF